The rows below give T cell receptor beta chains drawn from one sample of a study of sequential checkpoint blockade in melanoma. Generated by immunoSEQ multiplex PCR, the TCRdb table keeps only in-frame clones and is missing some. This table has thousands of clones, 23% appearing once. The source material was tumor tissue (inferred from file names), sampled from a patient given nivolumab and ipilimumab in sequence. The origin of the receptors is a human donor with melanoma. Both conserved end residues are part of each CDR3. D genes are given only for firm matches. Expanded clones get a size class; other rows say once, few or many, or leave the size out.

clone_size	v_call	d_call	j_call	cdr3_nt	cdr3_aa
medium-sized	TRBV11-3	-	TRBJ1-4	TGTGCCAGCAGCTTAACCCGGGGGGTGGAAAAACTGTTTTTT	CASSLTRGVEKLFF
-	TRBV19	-	TRBJ2-3	TGTGCCAGTAGTTCTTCGCGGTTCGAGGATACGCAGTATTTT	CASSSSRFEDTQYF
few	TRBV9	-	TRBJ2-5	TGTGCCAGCAGCGCCGACCCGAGTGAAGCGACCCAGTACTTC	CASSADPSEATQYF
few	TRBV19	-	TRBJ1-5	TGTGCCAGTAGTATTGGATTGACTCAGCCCCAGCATTTT	CASSIGLTQPQHF
many	TRBV11-3	-	TRBJ2-1	TGTGCCAGCAGGGGCCTTGGCTCCTACAATGAGCAGTTCTTC	CASRGLGSYNEQFF
few	TRBV28	-	TRBJ1-5	TGTGCCAGCAGCGACGTGTGGGGAAGGGATCAGCCCCAGCATTTT	CASSDVWGRDQPQHF
-	TRBV18	TRBD2	TRBJ2-3	TGTGCCAGCTCACCATGGAATAGCGGGAGTGCAGATACGCAGTATTTT	CASSPWNSGSADTQYF
-	TRBV18	TRBD2	TRBJ2-1	TGTGCCAGCTCACCCCGGGACTACTACTACAATGAGCAGTTCTTC	CASSPRDYYYNEQFF
many	TRBV12-2	-	TRBJ2-1	TGTGCCAGTGGGACTAGCGGGAGCTACAATGAGCAGTTCTTC	CASGTSGSYNEQFF
many	TRBV6-8	-	TRBJ2-2	TGTGCCAGCAGTTACGGGACCGGGGAGCTGTTTTTT	CASSYGTGELFF
-	TRBV6-8	-	TRBJ2-1	TGTGCCAGCAGTTTAGCCCTCAGGGTGGATGGGTACAATGAGCAGTTCTTC	CASSLALRVDGYNEQFF
-	TRBV6-8	TRBD1	TRBJ1-2	TGTGCCAGCAGTTACGGGGGACAGACTTATGGCTACACCTTC	CASSYGGQTYGYTF
-	TRBV19	-	TRBJ2-1	TGTGCCAGTAGTATAGGGCCGGTGAGCTCCTACAATGAGCAGTTCTTC	CASSIGPVSSYNEQFF
-	TRBV9	-	TRBJ2-3	TGTGCCAGCAGTTACAGGGTTGGCACAGATACGCAGTATTTT	CASSYRVGTDTQYF
few	TRBV6-8	TRBD2	TRBJ2-3	TGTGCCAGCAGTTACCGACTAGCGGGAGGGACAGATACGCAGTATTTT	CASSYRLAGGTDTQYF
medium-sized	TRBV19	-	TRBJ2-4	TGTGCCAGTAGTATAGGTCGCGGGGTCCTCAACATTCAGTACTTC	CASSIGRGVLNIQYF
few	TRBV28	-	TRBJ1-5	TGTGCCAGCAGTAAGGGGCCAGGGATCAATCAGCCCCAGCATTTT	CASSKGPGINQPQHF
many	TRBV11-3	-	TRBJ1-5	TGTGCCAGCAGCTTAAAGTTGACCGGCGGGCAGCCCCAGCATTTT	CASSLKLTGGQPQHF
few	TRBV11-3	TRBD1	TRBJ1-2	TGTGCCAGCAGCCAGAGTCAGGGGGCGCTGGGCTACACCTTC	CASSQSQGALGYTF
-	TRBV12-1	-	TRBJ2-1	TGTGCCAGCAGAGACCGACTAGCGGGAGACAGCTACAATGAGCAGTTCTTC	CASRDRLAGDSYNEQFF
-	TRBV6-8	-	TRBJ1-2	TGTGCCAGCACTACCGCGGTTTTCTATGGCTACACCTTC	CASTTAVFYGYTF
-	TRBV18	-	TRBJ2-2	TGTGCCAGCTCACCGGTCCGCCGGGACCCTTTTCGGTCCAGCGGGGAGCTGTTTTTT	CASSPVRRDPFRSSGELFF
-	TRBV4-1	-	TRBJ1-1	TGCGCCAGCAGCCAAGACCGGGAGTCCACGAACACTGAAGCTTTCTTT	CASSQDRESTNTEAFF
-	TRBV11-3	-	TRBJ2-4	TGTGCCAGCAGCCTAGGGGGACGCAAAAACATTCAGTACTTC	CASSLGGRKNIQYF
medium-sized	TRBV19	TRBD1	TRBJ1-1	TGTGCCAGTAAGGACAGGGTAGGGGCTGAAGCTTTCTTT	CASKDRVGAEAFF
-	TRBV6-8	TRBD1	TRBJ1-2	TGTGCCATCAGGCCTCCGGGACAGGGAACTAACTATGGCTACACCTTC	CAIRPPGQGTNYGYTF
once	TRBV5-1	-	TRBJ2-2	TGCGCCAGCAGCTCTAGTCCAATCACCGGGGAGCTGTTTTTT	CASSSSPITGELFF
-	TRBV5-1	TRBD1	TRBJ1-4	TGCGCCAGCAGCAGCGGACAGGGACGGGGTCTGGATGAAAAACTGTTTTTT	CASSSGQGRGLDEKLFF
medium-sized	TRBV6-8	-	TRBJ1-5	TGTGCCAGCACCTCCGGGACGAAGAATCAGCCCCAGCATTTT	CASTSGTKNQPQHF
-	TRBV5-1	TRBD2	TRBJ2-1	TGCGCCAGCAGCTTGGATGCGGGAGTGGGTGAGCAGTTCTTC	CASSLDAGVGEQFF
many	TRBV6-8	TRBD2	TRBJ2-1	TGTGCCAGCAGTAAGTTTTTTAGCGGGAGTATCGACAATGAGCAGTTCTTC	CASSKFFSGSIDNEQFF
many	TRBV10-3	TRBD2	TRBJ2-2	TGTGCCATCAGTGAGTCATGGGGTGGCGGGAGCGTTAACACCGGGGAGCTGTTTTTT	CAISESWGGGSVNTGELFF
few	TRBV9	-	TRBJ2-1	TGTGCCAGCAGCGTAGCTCAGGCAGTGCGGAGGGGCTCCTACAATGAGCAGTTCTTC	CASSVAQAVRRGSYNEQFF
many	TRBV11-3	TRBD2	TRBJ2-5	TGTGCCAGCAGCTCCCCCGTGGGGCGTTTTGGGCGGGAGGGCCTGGAGACCCAGTACTTC	CASSSPVGRFGREGLETQYF
-	TRBV18	TRBD2	TRBJ2-1	TGTGCCAGCTCACGCGGCGGGAGAGTGGGTAATGAGCAGTTCTTC	CASSRGGRVGNEQFF
few	TRBV9	-	TRBJ2-5	TGTGCCAGCAGCGCCTCTCCGGGCCCTGGGGAGACCCAGTACTTC	CASSASPGPGETQYF
-	TRBV30	-	TRBJ2-3	TGTGCCTGGAGTAGAAGCACAGATACGCAGTATTTT	CAWSRSTDTQYF
few	TRBV6-8	-	TRBJ2-3	TGTGCCAGCAGGGTCGGGGGAAGCACAGATACGCAGTATTTT	CASRVGGSTDTQYF
-	TRBV25-1	-	TRBJ1-1	TGTGCCACCAAGAACACAGGCACTGAAGCTTTCTTT	CATKNTGTEAFF
-	TRBV11-3	TRBD2	TRBJ2-3	TGTGCCAGCAGCTCCGGACTAGCGGGCTCCAGCACAGATACGCAGTATTTT	CASSSGLAGSSTDTQYF
-	TRBV11-3	-	TRBJ2-1	TGTGCCAGCAGCTTGTCCAGAAATAACAATGAGCAGTTCTTC	CASSLSRNNNEQFF
-	TRBV28	-	TRBJ1-2	TGTGCCAGCAGCTCCTACAGGGCAGATGGCTACACCTTC	CASSSYRADGYTF
few	TRBV11-3	-	TRBJ2-3	TGTGCCAGCAGCTCCCCTCGGATTGGAGATACGCAGTATTTT	CASSSPRIGDTQYF
-	TRBV5-1	-	TRBJ2-1	TGCGCCAGCAGCCCTGGGATCGCAACCCACAATGAGCAGTTCTTC	CASSPGIATHNEQFF
few	TRBV10-3	TRBD2	TRBJ2-1	TGTGCCAGCAGTGAGGGATCGGGGAGGGCCAGCGAGCAGTTCTTC	CASSEGSGRASEQFF
medium-sized	TRBV23-1	-	TRBJ1-1	TGCGCCAGCACGTTCCGGGGGGTAAACACTGAAGCTTTCTTT	CASTFRGVNTEAFF
once	TRBV19	TRBD2	TRBJ2-4	TGTGCCAGTAGTCCCACTAGCGGGAGGGCTCTAGACATTCAGTACTTC	CASSPTSGRALDIQYF
-	TRBV29-1	-	TRBJ1-5	TGCAGCGTGGGGGTTTGGGCCGGTCAGCCCCAGCATTTT	CSVGVWAGQPQHF
-	TRBV23-1	-	TRBJ2-2	TGCGCCAGCAGTAGCGGCTACACCGGGGAGCTGTTTTTT	CASSSGYTGELFF
many	TRBV23-1	-	TRBJ2-3	TGCGCCAGCACTGCGAGTCGCACAGATACGCAGTATTTT	CASTASRTDTQYF
-	TRBV19	-	TRBJ1-2	TGTGCCAGTAGTTTCGGGGCGCTGGGCGATGGCTACACCTTC	CASSFGALGDGYTF
-	TRBV10-2	-	TRBJ2-1	TGCGCCAGCAAAGGGGCCCCCTCCTACAATGAGCAGTTCTTC	CASKGAPSYNEQFF
few	TRBV19	-	TRBJ1-1	TGTGCCAGTAGTATAGTGAGGCAGATAGGGGCTGAAGCTTTCTTT	CASSIVRQIGAEAFF
medium-sized	TRBV9	-	TRBJ2-1	TGTGCCAGCAGCGTGACTAGTCTCAATGAGCAGTTCTTC	CASSVTSLNEQFF
-	TRBV4-1	TRBD2	TRBJ2-5	TGCGCCAGCACCCTAGGACTAGCGGACCAAGAGACCCAGTACTTC	CASTLGLADQETQYF
many	TRBV7-8	-	TRBJ1-2	TGTGCCAGCAGCTCCGGGGGGAAGAATGGCTACACCTTC	CASSSGGKNGYTF
few	TRBV18	TRBD2	TRBJ2-2	TGTGCCAGCTCACCCCGACTAGCGGACACCGGGGAGCTGTTTTTT	CASSPRLADTGELFF
-	TRBV4-1	TRBD2	TRBJ2-1	TGCGCCAGCAGCCCGAGCAGATCGAGGACTAGCGGGAAATATGAGCAGTTCTTC	CASSPSRSRTSGKYEQFF
many	TRBV11-3	-	TRBJ1-1	TGTGCCAGCATCCCCACGGGGGTGGGGAACACTGAAGCTTTCTTT	CASIPTGVGNTEAFF
-	TRBV19	-	TRBJ1-1	TGTGCCAGTATAAGTAGGACTGAAGCTTTCTTT	CASISRTEAFF